This T cell receptor beta chain was documented in a study of blood T cell repertoires in COVID-19. This table comes from immunoSEQ multiplex PCR, and its TCRdb copy is limited to in-frame clones, with some not included. The table shows roughly 130,000 clones, with 80% to 85% occurring only once. Trimming removed 0 bases from V and 0 bases from J, with 7 bases in between. This CDR3 comprises 15 residues. CDR1 is SGHRS, CDR2 YFSETQ, per germline. The specimen was peripheral blood. This sequence was found in a woman under 40 who had recovered from COVID-19. The chain is built from TRBV5-1 and TRBJ2-1; possible D gene TRBD2, 5 bases. CDR3 bases: TGCGCCAGCAGCTTGGCGGGGAGCTCCTACAATGAGCAGTTCTTC. This gives the protein CASSLAGSSYNEQFF. Full variable domain (remainder filled in from reference TRBV5-1 and TRBJ2-1): KAGVTQTPRYLIKTRGQQVTLSCSPISGHRSVSWYQQTPGQGLQFLFEYFSETQRNKGNFPGRFSGRQFSNSRSEMNVSTLELGDSALYLCASSLAGSSYNEQFFGPGTRLTVL.